Detailed here is one TCR beta chain. PCR used 60 Vbeta primers and 13 Jbeta primers. Sequencing was performed with immunoSEQ multiplex PCR; in TCRdb, only in-frame clones are kept and a portion is missing. The sample lists about 160,000 clones; about 80% were seen once. This specimen comes from a study of cytomegalovirus exposure and HLA in healthy donors. Germline values: CDR1 SGHNT, CDR2 YYREEE (reference sequence). The CDR3 contains 14 residues. V gave up 5 bases and J gave up 2 bases, with 13 bases separating them. The source of this sequence is a man in his thirties or forties in good health and CMV-seronegative. Sequenced input: PBMCs. This chain connects TRBV5-4 to TRBJ1-2; TRBD1 is a possible D gene (5 bases). CDR3 DNA sequence: TGTGCCAGCAGTCCCCCGGGGGGGAACTATGGCTACACCTTC. Encoded protein: CASSPPGGNYGYTF.